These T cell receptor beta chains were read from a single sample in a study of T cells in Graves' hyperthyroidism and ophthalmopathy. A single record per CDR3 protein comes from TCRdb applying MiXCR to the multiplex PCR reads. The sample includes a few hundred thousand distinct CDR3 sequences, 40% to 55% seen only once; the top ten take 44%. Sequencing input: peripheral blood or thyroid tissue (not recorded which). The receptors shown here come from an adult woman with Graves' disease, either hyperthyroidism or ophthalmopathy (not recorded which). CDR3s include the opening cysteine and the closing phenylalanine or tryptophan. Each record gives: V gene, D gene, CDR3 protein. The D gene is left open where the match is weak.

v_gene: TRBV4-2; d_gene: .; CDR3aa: CASSQRTSTSPLHF
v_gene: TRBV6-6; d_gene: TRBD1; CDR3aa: CAIKDRAGNTIYF
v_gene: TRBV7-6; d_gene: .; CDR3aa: CASSLEVAYSYNEQFF
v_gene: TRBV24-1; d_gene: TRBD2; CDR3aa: CATSDPDLAGGPNEQFF
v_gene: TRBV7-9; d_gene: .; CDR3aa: CASSLLATGELFF
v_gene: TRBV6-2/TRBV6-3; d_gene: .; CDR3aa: CASSYKTNSNYGYTF
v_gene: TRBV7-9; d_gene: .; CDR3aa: CASNTYPNEKLFF
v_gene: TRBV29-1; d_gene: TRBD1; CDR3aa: CRDDRGKYEQYF
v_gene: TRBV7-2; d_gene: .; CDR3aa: CASSPDAVNGELFF
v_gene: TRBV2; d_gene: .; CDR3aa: CASSAPLELKETQYF
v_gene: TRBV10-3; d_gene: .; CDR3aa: CAISVRTNEKLFF
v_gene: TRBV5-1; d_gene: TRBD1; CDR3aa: CASSPGTGGANGYTF
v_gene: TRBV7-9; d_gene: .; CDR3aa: CASSLQGRGEQETQYF
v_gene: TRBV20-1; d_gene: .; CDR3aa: CSARPGGETQHF